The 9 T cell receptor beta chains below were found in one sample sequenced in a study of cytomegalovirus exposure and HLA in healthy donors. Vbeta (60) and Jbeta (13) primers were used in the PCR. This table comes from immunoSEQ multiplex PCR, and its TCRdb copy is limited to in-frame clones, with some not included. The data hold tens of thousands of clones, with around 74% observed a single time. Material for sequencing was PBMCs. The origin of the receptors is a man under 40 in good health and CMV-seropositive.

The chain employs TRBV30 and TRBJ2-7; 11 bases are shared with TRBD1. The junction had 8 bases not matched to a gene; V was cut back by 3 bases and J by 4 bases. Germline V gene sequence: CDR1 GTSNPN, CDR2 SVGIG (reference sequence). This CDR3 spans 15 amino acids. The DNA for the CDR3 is TGTGCCTGGAGGGGGACAGGGGGTTCGGGATACGAGCAGTACTTC. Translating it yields CAWRGTGGSGYEQYF.

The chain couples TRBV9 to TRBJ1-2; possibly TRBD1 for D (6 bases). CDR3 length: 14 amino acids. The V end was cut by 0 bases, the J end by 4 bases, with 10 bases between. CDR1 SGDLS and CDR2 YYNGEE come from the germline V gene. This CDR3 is CASSVEGQGYGYTF. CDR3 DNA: TGTGCCAGCAGCGTAGAGGGACAAGGCTATGGCTACACCTTC.

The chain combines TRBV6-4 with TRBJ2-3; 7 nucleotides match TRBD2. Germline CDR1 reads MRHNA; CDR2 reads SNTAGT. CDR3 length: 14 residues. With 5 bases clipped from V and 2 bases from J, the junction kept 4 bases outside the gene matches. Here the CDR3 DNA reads TGTGCCAGCAGTCCAGCGGGGCCCACAGATACGCAGTATTTT. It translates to CASSPAGPTDTQYF.

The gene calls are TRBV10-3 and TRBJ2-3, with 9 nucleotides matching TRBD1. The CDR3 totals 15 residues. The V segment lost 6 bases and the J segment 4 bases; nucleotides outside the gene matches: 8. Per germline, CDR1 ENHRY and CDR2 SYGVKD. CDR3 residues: CAIRGPGQGADTQYF. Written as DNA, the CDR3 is TGTGCCATCAGGGGGCCGGGACAGGGAGCAGATACGCAGTATTTT.

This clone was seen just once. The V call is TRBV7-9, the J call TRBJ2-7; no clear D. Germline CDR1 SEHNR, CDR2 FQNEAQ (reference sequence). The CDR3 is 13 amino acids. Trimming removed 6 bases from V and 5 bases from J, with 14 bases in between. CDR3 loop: CASSRSLGDEQYF. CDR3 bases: TGTGCCAGCAGTCGGAGCCTTGGAGACGAGCAGTACTTC.

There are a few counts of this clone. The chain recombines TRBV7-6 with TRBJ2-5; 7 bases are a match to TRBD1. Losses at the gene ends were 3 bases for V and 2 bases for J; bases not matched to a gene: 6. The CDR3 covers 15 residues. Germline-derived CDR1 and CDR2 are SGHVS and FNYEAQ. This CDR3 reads CASSFGTDRQETQYF. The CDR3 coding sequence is TGTGCCAGCAGCTTCGGGACAGACAGACAAGAGACCCAGTACTTC.

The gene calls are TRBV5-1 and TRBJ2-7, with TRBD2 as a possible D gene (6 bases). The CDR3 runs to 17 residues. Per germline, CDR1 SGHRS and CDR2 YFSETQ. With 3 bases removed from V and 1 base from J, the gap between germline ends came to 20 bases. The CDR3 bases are TGCGCCAGCAGCTCCCCCCCGGGACTCAGCTCATCCTACGAGCAGTACTTC. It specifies CASSSPPGLSSSYEQYF.

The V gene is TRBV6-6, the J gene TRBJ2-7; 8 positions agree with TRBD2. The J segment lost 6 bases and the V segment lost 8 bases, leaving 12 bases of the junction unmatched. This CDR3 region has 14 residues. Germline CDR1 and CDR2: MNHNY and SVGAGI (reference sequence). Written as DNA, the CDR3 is TGTGCCAGCGGGCGGGGGGTCCGTGTTCCCGAGCAGTACTTC. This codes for CASGRGVRVPEQYF.

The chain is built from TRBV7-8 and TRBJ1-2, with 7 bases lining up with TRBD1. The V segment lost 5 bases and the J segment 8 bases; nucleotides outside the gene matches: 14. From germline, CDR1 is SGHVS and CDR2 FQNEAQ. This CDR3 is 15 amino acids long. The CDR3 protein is CASSLYGTVNDGYTF. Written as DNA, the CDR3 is TGTGCCAGCAGCCTCTATGGGACAGTTAACGACGGCTACACCTTC. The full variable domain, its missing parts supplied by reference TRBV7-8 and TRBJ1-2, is GAGVSQSPRYKVAKRGQDVALRCDPISGHVSLFWYQQALGQGPEFLTYFQNEAQLDKSGLPSDRFFAERPEGSVSTLKIQRTQQEDSAVYLCASSLYGTVNDGYTFGSGTRLTVV.